These 12 T cell receptor beta chains were all obtained from the same sample, sequenced in a study of blood T cell repertoires in COVID-19. Only in-frame clones appear in the TCRdb table, and some are missing; sequencing was by immunoSEQ multiplex PCR. Of fewer than 350,000 clones listed, around nine tenths are singletons. The source material was peripheral blood. The receptors here all came from a woman aged 70-85 years with COVID-19, enrolled during active disease.

The genes are TRBV6-5 and TRBJ2-7, with 8 bases fitting TRBD2. The CDR3 is 15 amino acids. The junction had 9 bases not matched to a gene; V was cut back by 8 bases and J by 0 bases. CDR1 is MNHEY, CDR2 SVGAGI, per germline. The CDR3 protein is CASRRGASGSYEQYF. The DNA for the CDR3 is TGTGCCAGCCGGCGGGGGGCCTCGGGCTCCTACGAGCAGTACTTC.

This clone was seen more than once but under ten times. The V call is TRBV20-1, the J call TRBJ1-6; a possible D gene is TRBD1 (5 bases). Germline CDR1 DFQATT, CDR2 SNEGSKA (reference sequence). This CDR3 contains 11 residues. Trimming removed 6 bases at V and 13 bases at J, with 13 bases between. The CDR3 loop reads CSATPGGPLHF. CDR3 nucleotide sequence: TGCAGTGCCACCCCGGGGGGGCCCCTCCACTTT.

V gene TRBV29-1 combines with J gene TRBJ1-5; TRBD1 is a possible D gene (5 bases). The CDR3 totals 12 residues. The V end was cut by 4 bases, the J end by 3 bases, with 7 bases between. The V gene's germline CDR1 is SQVTM and CDR2 ANQGSEA. In DNA form, the CDR3 reads TGCAGCGTTGCAGGGAACAATCAGCCCCAGCATTTT. Its protein is CSVAGNNQPQHF.

This clone occurred a few times. This sequence joins TRBV12-3 or TRBV12-4 and TRBJ1-6; tentatively, D is TRBD1 (5 bases). The V gene lost 8 bases and the J gene lost 8 bases, with 13 bases spanning the gap. This CDR3 spans 13 amino acids. CDR3 in amino acids: CASSGDDYSPLHF. Written as DNA, the CDR3 is TGTGCCAGCTCGGGGGACGATTATTCACCCCTCCACTTT.

The V call is TRBV18, the J call TRBJ2-1, with a tentative D call TRBD2 (6 bases). V lost 3 bases, J lost 9 bases, and 18 bases lay in between. There are 15 residues in the CDR3. Germline V gene lookup returns CDR1 KGHSH and CDR2 LQKENI. DNA of the CDR3: TGTGCCAGCTCACCCTTACTAGCTGCCCAGGCTGAGCAGTTCTTC. This encodes CASSPLLAAQAEQFF.

The chain recombines TRBV5-1 with TRBJ1-1, with D tentatively TRBD1 (5 bases). The CDR3 spans 14 residues. The germline CDR1 and CDR2 sequences are SGHRS and YFSETQ. V was pared by 0 bases and J by 4 bases, with 10 bases between. CDR3 amino acids: CASSLVPGPTEAFF. The CDR3 DNA sequence: TGCGCCAGCAGCTTGGTTCCAGGGCCCACTGAAGCTTTCTTT.

Comment on this clone: Different DNA sequences within this sample yield the same CDR3. This chain links TRBV2 with TRBJ1-5; the D gene is possibly TRBD1 (6 bases). The V and J ends lost 3 bases and 6 bases respectively, with 6 bases between them. This CDR3 has 12 amino acids. The germline V gene has CDR1 SNHLY and CDR2 FYNNEI. The CDR3 DNA follows: TGTGCCAGCAGTGACAGGGGTCAGCCCCAGCATTTT. This gives the protein CASSDRGQPQHF.

The rearrangement uses TRBV20-1 and TRBJ1-1; D gene unclear. This CDR3 is 14 amino acids long. Germline V gene data show CDR1 as DFQATT and CDR2 as SNEGSKA (reference sequence). V was clipped by 3 bases and J by 1 base, with 12 bases between them. CDR3 amino acids: CSASMFGGNTEAFF. In nucleotides, the CDR3 is TGCAGTGCTAGTATGTTCGGCGGGAACACTGAAGCTTTCTTT.

The V gene is TRBV5-8, the J gene TRBJ2-3; TRBD2 aligns across 7 bases. The CDR3 runs 16 residues. Germline CDR1 SGHTS, CDR2 YDEGEE. V lost 3 bases to trimming and J lost 0 bases; unmatched junction nucleotides: 7. The DNA of the CDR3 is TGTGCCAGCAGCTCGCGGGGGTTAGGGAGCACAGATACGCAGTATTTT. Residues: CASSSRGLGSTDTQYF.

The chain uses TRBV28 and TRBJ1-1, with 7 bases that match TRBD1. Germline CDR1 and CDR2: MDHEN and SYDVKM. Losses at the gene ends were 3 bases for V and 2 bases for J; bases not matched to a gene: 9. This CDR3 spans 16 amino acids. The CDR3 reads CASSLVTGLRNTEAFF. The CDR3 bases are TGTGCCAGCAGTTTGGTGACAGGGCTAAGAAACACTGAAGCTTTCTTT.

This clone has just one count. V and J are TRBV30 and TRBJ1-2; no definite D call. V was shortened by 0 bases and J by 7 bases, with 12 bases between the two germline ends. This CDR3 comprises 13 residues. CDR1 and CDR2 (germline): GTSNPN, SVGIG (reference sequence). The CDR3 DNA reads TGTGCCTGGAGTGTCTTGGCATCGGGTGGCTACACCTTC. It is translated as CAWSVLASGGYTF.

The chain couples TRBV28 to TRBJ2-7, with D possibly TRBD1 on 6 matching bases. Trimming removed 4 bases from V and 6 bases from J, with 7 bases in between. This CDR3 is 11 amino acids long. Germline V CDR1 and CDR2: MDHEN, SYDVKM. The CDR3 sequence is CASSSTGEQYF. CDR3 nucleotide sequence: TGTGCCAGCAGTTCGACAGGCGAGCAGTACTTC.